The clone carrying this TCR beta chain appeared many times. Stated time point: sample taken at primary tumor resection. The 55 to 90 donors had untreated early-stage non-small cell lung cancer. Whole RNA came from tumor, nontumor lung or frozen PBMC and was sequenced without being sorted. The record originates from a study of spatial heterogeneity in lung cancer. Across the whole study: More beta-chain than alpha-chain sequences were consistently detected. Each distinct TCR and UMI combination averaged more than ten appearances in raw reads.

Using its own MiXCR run on the 5' RACE reads, TCRdb lists one record per CDR3 protein. The data show 25,000 or so distinct CDR3 sequences, around 4.7% seen once. The CDR3 extends over 17 amino acids. Trimming cost V 1 base and J 6 bases; bases outside gene matches: 13. Germline V lookup: CDR1 MNHEY, CDR2 SMNVEV (reference sequence). The sequencing here drew on PBMCs, taken at surgery. The clonotype was recovered from a male donor with early-stage non-small cell lung cancer. The chain employs TRBV27 and TRBJ2-5; TRBD2 matches at 8 bases. The CDR3 nucleotides are TGTGCCAGCAGTTTATTCGGCCCAGCGGGAGTGCCGAAGACCCAGTACTTC. Its translation: CASSLFGPAGVPKTQYF.